The present T cell receptor beta chain was sequenced within a study of T cell changes during pregnancy in multiple sclerosis. V was clipped by 2 bases and J by 2 bases, with 10 bases between them. The CDR3 is 14 amino acids. Germline CDR1 and CDR2: SGHRS and YFSETQ. Profiling relied on immunoSEQ multiplex PCR, and the TCRdb table lists in-frame clones only, not all of them. The data contain about 100,000 clones, around 93% of them seen just once; the ten biggest clones take up 0.99%. The genes are TRBV5-1 and TRBJ1-2, with D perhaps matching TRBD1 (5 bases). The sequence derives from a female donor with multiple sclerosis, enrolled in a pregnancy study. The sequencing used peripheral blood, collected after pregnancy. DNA for the CDR3: TGCGCCAGCAGCTTAACAGGAGGGAACTATGGCTACACCTTC. Protein sequence: CASSLTGGNYGYTF. The variable domain in full, with the rest retrieved from reference TRBV5-1 and TRBJ1-2, is KAGVTQTPRYLIKTRGQQVTLSCSPISGHRSVSWYQQTPGQGLQFLFEYFSETQRNKGNFPGRFSGRQFSNSRSEMNVSTLELGDSALYLCASSLTGGNYGYTFGSGTRLTVV.